Listed below are T cell receptor beta chains from one sample, sequenced in a study of blood T cell repertoires in COVID-19. TCRdb's copy holds only in-frame clones and misses some; the assay was immunoSEQ multiplex PCR. The sample includes some 44,000 clones, roughly nine tenths of them seen just once. Sequencing used peripheral blood. The origin of the receptors is a man between 45 and 60 years old with active COVID-19. CDR3s include the opening cysteine and the closing phenylalanine or tryptophan. D genes are given only for firm matches. Clone size is shown for a subset of rows, as once, few, many or a class of expanded clone.

TRBD2,TRBV5-1,TRBJ2-1,NA,TGCGCCAGCAGCCCACTCACTAGCGCCGAATACAATGAGCAGTTCTTC,CASSPLTSAEYNEQFF
NA,TRBV5-1,TRBJ1-1,once,TGCGCCAGCAGCTTAAGCGGGGTTGAAGCTTTCTTT,CASSLSGVEAFF
TRBD2,TRBV3-1/TRBV3-2,TRBJ2-7,NA,TGTGCCAGCAGCCAAGGAATGGTGGGAGGGGACGAGCAGTACTTC,CASSQGMVGGDEQYF
NA,TRBV19,TRBJ1-5,NA,TGTGCCAGTAGTATTGCATCAGGGGTTAGCAATCAGCCCCAGCATTTT,CASSIASGVSNQPQHF
NA,TRBV28,TRBJ2-7,once,TGTGCCAGTACCCGACAGAAAAGCTCCTACGAGCAGTACTTC,CASTRQKSSYEQYF
NA,TRBV11-1,TRBJ2-1,NA,TGTGCCAGCGGAGCGGAGACCTACAATGAGCAGTTCTTC,CASGAETYNEQFF
NA,TRBV27,TRBJ2-7,NA,TGTGCCAGCAGTGATCAGGGGAACTACGAGCAGTACTTC,CASSDQGNYEQYF
NA,TRBV6-4,TRBJ1-1,NA,TGTGCCAGCAGTGATTCACCAGGGCGGGATGTCACTGAAGCTTTCTTT,CASSDSPGRDVTEAFF
NA,TRBV11-2,TRBJ2-5,NA,TGTGCCAGCAGCTCCACCCCGCAGGGCTTACAAGAGACCCAGTACTTC,CASSSTPQGLQETQYF
NA,TRBV5-6,TRBJ2-3,few,TGTGCCAGCAGCTCACAATGGGCCATTTCAGACACAGATACGCAGTATTTT,CASSSQWAISDTDTQYF
NA,TRBV24-1,TRBJ1-5,NA,TGTGCCACCAGTGATTCGTACAGGGAAGGTGGGCAGCCCCAGCATTTT,CATSDSYREGGQPQHF
TRBD1,TRBV5-1,TRBJ1-1,NA,TGCGCCAGCAGCCCGGGGGACAGGGTGAACACTGAAGCTTTCTTT,CASSPGDRVNTEAFF
TRBD1,TRBV24-1,TRBJ2-7,NA,TGTGCCACCAGTGATGGGACAGGGCGAGAGCAGTACTTC,CATSDGTGREQYF
NA,TRBV12-5,TRBJ1-6,NA,TGTGCTAGTGGTTTGGTTCAACAGCTGAATTCACCCCTCCACTTT,CASGLVQQLNSPLHF
NA,TRBV10-1,TRBJ2-1,NA,TGCGCCAGCAGTGAGTCCAGGGTAGGGCCCAATGAGCAGTTCTTC,CASSESRVGPNEQFF
TRBD2,TRBV19,TRBJ2-1,once,TGTGCCAGTTCCCTACGACTAGCGGATGAGCAGTTCTTC,CASSLRLADEQFF
TRBD1,TRBV24-1,TRBJ1-5,once,TGTGCCACCAGTGACACCCGGGACAGGGCTGGTCAGCCCCAGCATTTT,CATSDTRDRAGQPQHF
TRBD1,TRBV7-3,TRBJ2-3,NA,TGTGCCAGCAGCCCCAACGGACAGGGGGCTGGAGATACGCAGTATTTT,CASSPNGQGAGDTQYF
TRBD2,TRBV27,TRBJ2-1,once,TGTGCCAGCAAGGGGCTGGCGGGGGGTAGCGGGAGTTTAATAAGCTTTGAGCAGTTCTTC,CASKGLAGGSGSLISFEQFF
TRBD1,TRBV6-5,TRBJ2-1,once,TGTGCCAGCAGTTACTCCGGGACAGGGGAAAGAAATGAGCAGTTCTTC,CASSYSGTGERNEQFF
NA,TRBV6-1,TRBJ2-1,NA,TGTGCCAGCAGTGAAGCGCGGGGCATCTACAATGAGCAGTTCTTC,CASSEARGIYNEQFF
TRBD2,TRBV10-3,TRBJ2-2,NA,TGTGCCATCAGTGAGACTAGCGGAGACACCGGGGAGCTGTTTTTT,CAISETSGDTGELFF
TRBD2,TRBV3-1/TRBV3-2,TRBJ2-5,NA,TGTGCCAGCAGCCAAGTACCGGGAGGAGAGACCCAGTACTTC,CASSQVPGGETQYF
NA,TRBV3-1/TRBV3-2,TRBJ1-1,NA,TGTGCCAGCAGCCGAAGAGGGATGGCCACTGAAGCTTTCTTT,CASSRRGMATEAFF
TRBD1,TRBV25-1,TRBJ2-1,once,TGTGCCAGCAGTGTTTACAGGGGGAATAATGAGCAGTTCTTC,CASSVYRGNNEQFF
TRBD2,TRBV7-3,TRBJ2-1,once,TGTGCCAGCAGTCAAACGGGACTAGCGGGCTGGGGTGAGCAGTTCTTC,CASSQTGLAGWGEQFF
TRBD1,TRBV10-3,TRBJ1-5,NA,TGTGCCATCAGCCCTGGGGGGACAGGGCCACGATCCAGGCCCCAGCATTTT,CAISPGGTGPRSRPQHF
TRBD1,TRBV27,TRBJ1-6,once,TGTGCCAGCAGTTCCGGGACAGGGAATACTGTTTCACCCCTCCACTTT,CASSSGTGNTVSPLHF
TRBD2,TRBV3-1/TRBV3-2,TRBJ2-7,NA,TGTGCCAGCAGCCAAGAGGGTAGTCTAGCGGCTTACGAGCAGTACTTC,CASSQEGSLAAYEQYF
NA,TRBV21-1,TRBJ2-5,NA,TGTGCCAGCAGCATTAAACAGGGTAAACAAGAGACCCAGTACTTC,CASSIKQGKQETQYF
NA,TRBV6-1,TRBJ2-7,NA,TGTGCCAGCAGTGAAATAGCGGAGGGTTCCTACGAGCAGTACTTC,CASSEIAEGSYEQYF
TRBD2,TRBV7-3,TRBJ2-2,NA,TGTGCCAGCAGCCTCCGTACTAGCGGGGCTACGGGCACCGGGGAGCTGTTTTTT,CASSLRTSGATGTGELFF
TRBD2,TRBV24-1,TRBJ2-1,NA,TGTGCCACCGAAAGCGGGAGCTCCTACAATGAGCAGTTCTTC,CATESGSSYNEQFF
TRBD1,TRBV11-3,TRBJ2-3,once,TGTGCCAGCAGCCCTCGGCACAGGGGTGATGGCACAGATACGCAGTATTTT,CASSPRHRGDGTDTQYF
NA,TRBV6-5,TRBJ1-2,NA,TGTGCCAGCAGCCTGGACAGAAACTATGGCTACACCTTC,CASSLDRNYGYTF
NA,TRBV30,TRBJ1-3,NA,TGTGCCTGGCCAGCCAGGGACTCTGGAAACACCATATATTTT,CAWPARDSGNTIYF
NA,TRBV5-1,TRBJ1-5,NA,TGCGCCAGCAGCTTGGGTGGAGGGAACAGCAATCAGCCCCAGCATTTT,CASSLGGGNSNQPQHF